A single sample gave rise to the 29 T cell receptor beta chains below, sequenced in a study of T cell changes during pregnancy in multiple sclerosis. The table came from immunoSEQ multiplex PCR; TCRdb's copy has only in-frame clones and leaves some out. Found here are 40,000 to 50,000 clones, 85% to 95% of them singletons; the top ten hold less than 0.65%. Here the sequenced sample was CD4+ T cells from peripheral blood mononuclear cells, taken in the third trimester of pregnancy. These receptors all come from a female donor with multiple sclerosis, enrolled in a pregnancy study.

The V gene is TRBV15, the J gene TRBJ1-5; possible D gene TRBD1, 6 bases. The CDR3 extends over 14 amino acids. Trimming shortened V by 3 bases and J by 3 bases, and 9 bases separated the two germline ends. Germline V gene lookup returns CDR1 LNHNV and CDR2 YYDKDF (reference sequence). CDR3 DNA: TGTGCCACCAGCAGGACAGGAGTCAATCAGCCCCAGCATTTT. Amino acids: CATSRTGVNQPQHF.

This clone was seen a single time. The chain employs TRBV10-3 and TRBJ2-5; TRBD2 matches at 8 bases. From germline, CDR1 is ENHRY and CDR2 SYGVKD. CDR3 length: 15 amino acids. V lost 10 bases to trimming and J lost 2 bases; unmatched junction nucleotides: 12. CDR3 residues: CATGGEREGQETQYF. As DNA, the CDR3 is TGTGCCACCGGAGGTGAACGGGAGGGTCAAGAGACCCAGTACTTC.

This clone turned up a few times. The J gene is TRBJ2-3, the V gene TRBV15, with 10 bases fitting TRBD2. V trimming: 0 bases; J trimming: 0 bases; junction bases outside the gene matches: 3. This CDR3 is 17 amino acids long. Germline CDR1 is LNHNV and CDR2 is YYDKDF (reference sequence). This chain's CDR3 is CATSREATSGSTDTQYF. DNA of the CDR3: TGTGCCACCAGCAGAGAGGCGACTAGCGGGAGCACAGATACGCAGTATTTT.

This chain links TRBV20-1 with TRBJ2-1, with D hard to call. Looked up from germline, CDR1 is DFQATT and CDR2 is SNEGSKA (reference sequence). CDR3 length: 10 residues. V dropped 2 bases and J dropped 8 bases, with 4 bases sitting between them. The CDR3 region has the DNA TGCAGTGCTAGACGGGATGAGCAGTTCTTC. Residues: CSARRDEQFF.

Remarks on this clone: One end of the junction is discordant with germline, which a read error may explain. The chain links TRBV7-2 to TRBJ2-5; 9 bases match TRBD2. Germline V CDR1 and CDR2: SGHTA, FQGNSA. The CDR3 runs to 13 residues. CDR3 residues: CASSLLGGRECNF. The DNA for the CDR3 is TGTGCCAGCAGCTTGTTGGGCGGGAGGGAATGTAACTTC.

The chain recombines TRBV9 with TRBJ1-1; D remains ambiguous. This CDR3 contains 15 residues. Per germline, CDR1 SGDLS and CDR2 YYNGEE. V was clipped by 0 bases and J by 1 base, with 10 bases between them. The CDR3 nucleotides are TGTGCCAGCAGCGTAGCTAGCGGGCCGAACACTGAAGCTTTCTTT. Translating gives CASSVASGPNTEAFF.

The V and J genes are TRBV7-9 and TRBJ2-1; no firm D call. The CDR3 covers 11 residues. The germline CDR1 and CDR2 sequences are SEHNR and FQNEAQ (reference sequence). V was cut by 5 bases and J by 8 bases, with 7 bases left in between. CDR3 coding DNA: TGTGCCAGCAGCCCCTTAGATGAGCAGTTCTTC. Translating it yields CASSPLDEQFF.

The sample holds one count of this clone. The V and J genes are TRBV18 and TRBJ1-1; D unclear. V lost 6 bases to trimming and J lost 4 bases, with 12 bases between them. The length of the CDR3 is 13 residues. The germline V gene has CDR1 KGHSH and CDR2 LQKENI. CDR3 region: CASSTKEGTEAFF. CDR3 coding DNA: TGTGCCAGCTCCACGAAGGAGGGCACTGAAGCTTTCTTT.

The genes are TRBV18 and TRBJ2-7, with 11 bases aligning to TRBD2. Germline V CDR1 and CDR2: KGHSH, LQKENI. The CDR3 contains 15 residues. J gave up 2 bases and V 3 bases, and 3 bases lay outside the gene matches. DNA of the CDR3: TGTGCCAGCTCACCTGGACTAGCGGGCACCTACGAGCAGTACTTC. Protein sequence: CASSPGLAGTYEQYF.

This chain joins TRBV19 and TRBJ2-3; TRBD2 aligns across 9 bases. The germline V gene has CDR1 LNHDA and CDR2 SQIVND (reference sequence). This CDR3 contains 14 residues. With V trimmed by 7 bases and J by 4 bases, 6 bases remained unmatched. CDR3 nucleotides: TGTGCCAGTACCATTAGCGGGAGCCCAGATACGCAGTATTTT. Encoded protein: CASTISGSPDTQYF.

The chain is built from TRBV7-6 and TRBJ2-5; tentative D call: TRBD2 (5 bases). This CDR3 region has 14 residues. V dropped 4 bases and J dropped 4 bases, with 13 bases sitting between them. CDR1 and CDR2 (germline): SGHVS, FNYEAQ. The CDR3 loop reads CASSYEGWGETQYF. The CDR3 DNA sequence: TGTGCCAGCAGCTACGAGGGCTGGGGAGAGACCCAGTACTTC.

The J gene is TRBJ2-7, the V gene TRBV28, with D tentatively TRBD2 (5 bases). CDR1 is MDHEN and CDR2 is SYDVKM in the germline V gene. The CDR3 has 15 residues. The germline V and J ends were trimmed by 6 bases and 2 bases, with 17 bases remaining between them. The CDR3 spells CASRWPGGPAYEQYF. CDR3 nucleotides: TGTGCCAGCAGATGGCCAGGCGGGCCCGCCTACGAGCAGTACTTC.

The rearrangement links TRBV6-1 to TRBJ2-7, with 10 nucleotides matching TRBD2. This CDR3 is built from 15 residues. Trimming cost V 3 bases and J 7 bases; bases outside gene matches: 9. Germline V lookup: CDR1 MNHNS, CDR2 SASEGT. The CDR3 here is CASSESSGRRGEQYF. CDR3 nucleotide sequence: TGTGCCAGCAGTGAGTCTAGCGGGAGAAGAGGAGAGCAGTACTTC.

The J gene is TRBJ2-5, the V gene TRBV18; D is perhaps TRBD1 (6 bases). CDR1 KGHSH and CDR2 LQKENI come from the germline V gene. The CDR3 loop spans 15 amino acids. Trimming pared 1 base from V and 5 bases from J, leaving 14 bases between. CDR3 DNA: TGTGCCAGCTCACCACTAAGGGGGAATGAGGAGACCCAGTACTTC. This gives the protein CASSPLRGNEETQYF. Full variable domain (rest looked up from reference TRBV18 and TRBJ2-5): NAGVMQNPRHLVRRRGQEARLRCSPMKGHSHVYWYRQLPEEGLKFMVYLQKENIIDESGMPKERFSAEFPKEGPSILRIQQVVRGDSAAYFCASSPLRGNEETQYFGPGTRLLVL.

This chain joins TRBV6-5 and TRBJ1-1; 9 positions match TRBD1. V shed 6 bases, J shed 5 bases, and the junction held 7 bases outside the gene matches. The CDR3 has 14 residues. Per the germline V gene, CDR1 is MNHEY and CDR2 is SVGAGI. The CDR3 reads CASRNDRGWTEAFF. The CDR3 DNA follows: TGTGCCAGCAGAAATGACAGGGGGTGGACTGAAGCTTTCTTT.

The chain uses TRBV7-2 and TRBJ1-1; unclear D gene. Germline values: CDR1 SGHTA, CDR2 FQGNSA. V gave up 2 bases and J gave up 1 base, with 8 bases separating them. The length of the CDR3 is 14 residues. This CDR3 is CASSLWEQNTEAFF. The DNA of the CDR3 is TGTGCCAGCAGCTTATGGGAGCAGAACACTGAAGCTTTCTTT.

The chain joins TRBV29-1 to TRBJ1-1, with D possibly TRBD1 on 6 matching bases. The CDR3 loop spans 13 amino acids. V was pared by 7 bases and J by 1 base, with 13 bases between. Germline V gives CDR1 SQVTM, CDR2 ANQGSEA. The CDR3: CSGRGGGNTEAFF. In DNA form, the CDR3 reads TGCAGCGGAAGGGGGGGAGGGAACACTGAAGCTTTCTTT.

J is TRBJ1-1 and V is TRBV5-1, with D possibly matching TRBD1 (6 bases). Trimming removed 0 bases at V and 5 bases at J, with 8 bases between. Germline CDR1 SGHRS, CDR2 YFSETQ. The CDR3 runs to 13 residues. The CDR3 DNA follows: TGCGCCAGCAGCTTGGGACAGGAGACTGAAGCTTTCTTT. This gives the protein CASSLGQETEAFF.

The J gene is TRBJ1-1, the V gene TRBV5-5; possible D gene TRBD1, 6 bases. Germline CDR1 is SGHKS and CDR2 is YYEKEE (reference sequence). The CDR3 contains 15 residues. V was trimmed by 0 bases and J by 1 base, leaving 10 bases between them. For the CDR3, the DNA is TGTGCCAGCAGCTTGGTTTGGACAGCGAACACTGAAGCTTTCTTT. It specifies CASSLVWTANTEAFF.

The gene calls are TRBV28 and TRBJ2-3, with D perhaps matching TRBD1 (5 bases). The CDR3 is made up of 15 amino acids. Trimming removed 7 bases at V and 0 bases at J, with 14 bases between. Germline loops: CDR1 MDHEN, CDR2 SYDVKM. The CDR3: CASKNPRESTDTQYF. In DNA, the CDR3 is TGTGCCAGCAAGAATCCCAGGGAAAGCACAGATACGCAGTATTTT.

V is TRBV14 and J is TRBJ1-1; no definite D call. CDR3 length: 14 residues. CDR1 and CDR2 from the germline V gene are SGHDN and FVKESK. Between the trimmed V and J ends, which lost 2 bases and 1 base, there was a span of 8 bases. The CDR3 here is CASSQIRENTEAFF. CDR3 nucleotide sequence: TGTGCCAGCAGCCAAATCCGGGAGAACACTGAAGCTTTCTTT.

This chain links TRBV19 with TRBJ2-4; 9 bases match TRBD2. This CDR3 region has 16 residues. The V gene end was trimmed by 6 bases and the J gene end by 6 bases; junction bases not matched to a gene: 12. Germline V gene data show CDR1 as LNHDA and CDR2 as SQIVND (reference sequence). CDR3 sequence (DNA): TGTGCCAGTAGGTTACGGCGGGAGGGCCGTGGAAACATTCAGTACTTC. Its translation is CASRLRREGRGNIQYF.

The gene calls are TRBV7-2 and TRBJ2-7; 12 bases are a match to TRBD2. V trimming: 1 base; J trimming: 7 bases; junction bases outside the gene matches: 2. Germline V gives CDR1 SGHTA, CDR2 FQGNSA. CDR3 length equals 14 residues. CDR3 amino acids: CASSLVTSGREQYF. CDR3 in DNA: TGTGCCAGCAGCTTAGTAACTAGCGGGAGGGAGCAGTACTTC.

This CDR3 is CASSPLPGGGRAPNEQFF. CDR3 coding DNA: TGTGCCAGCTCACCACTCCCCGGGGGCGGGAGGGCACCGAATGAGCAGTTCTTC. This chain uses TRBV18 with TRBJ2-1, with TRBD2 matching 9 bases. This CDR3 comprises 18 residues. Trimming cost V 1 base and J 7 bases; bases outside gene matches: 14. Germline CDR1 reads KGHSH; CDR2 reads LQKENI. The full variable domain, rest sourced from reference TRBV18 and TRBJ2-1, is NAGVMQNPRHLVRRRGQEARLRCSPMKGHSHVYWYRQLPEEGLKFMVYLQKENIIDESGMPKERFSAEFPKEGPSILRIQQVVRGDSAAYFCASSPLPGGGRAPNEQFFGPGTRLTVL.

V usage is TRBV10-2 and J usage is TRBJ1-2; 8 positions match TRBD1. The CDR3 extends over 14 amino acids. Trimming cost V 0 bases and J 8 bases; bases outside gene matches: 5. CDR1 WSHSY and CDR2 SAAADI come from the germline V gene. The CDR3 nucleotides read TGCGCCAGCAGTGAGTCAGCACAGGGGGGAGGCTACACCTTC. It translates to CASSESAQGGGYTF.

The table lists this clone with a count of one. V is TRBV7-2 and J is TRBJ2-5; 7 positions agree with TRBD2. J was trimmed by 9 bases and V by 10 bases; bases with no gene match: 8. The CDR3 is 11 residues long. The germline CDR1 and CDR2 sequences are SGHTA and FQGNSA. The CDR3 spells CATPPAGSQYF. The CDR3 nucleotides are TGTGCCACCCCCCCAGCGGGGTCCCAGTACTTC.

The chain is built from TRBV19 and TRBJ1-4; D unclear. The V end lost 0 bases, the J end lost 4 bases, and 12 bases lay between the germline ends. The CDR3 covers 16 residues. Germline V gives CDR1 LNHDA, CDR2 SQIVND (reference sequence). The CDR3 reads CASSIDLGVYNEKLFF. Written as DNA, the CDR3 is TGTGCCAGTAGTATAGATCTGGGCGTATATAATGAAAAACTGTTTTTT.

The chain is built from TRBV28 and TRBJ1-5; TRBD1 might be the D (6 bases). Germline V CDR1 and CDR2: MDHEN, SYDVKM. Trimming took off 6 bases at V and 5 bases at J, with 14 bases between the two ends. This CDR3 has 14 residues. The chain's CDR3 is CASRSPGEYQPQHF. The CDR3 bases are TGTGCCAGCAGATCCCCAGGGGAATATCAGCCCCAGCATTTT.

The V gene is TRBV2, the J gene TRBJ2-3; TRBD2 matches at 11 bases. The junction had 7 bases not matched to a gene; V was cut back by 7 bases and J by 4 bases. The CDR3 runs 15 residues. The germline gives CDR1 SNHLY, CDR2 FYNNEI. CDR3: CASIKQGLAADTQYF. As DNA, the CDR3 is TGTGCCAGCATTAAACAGGGACTAGCGGCAGATACGCAGTATTTT.